The next 6 T cell receptor beta chains were all read from a single sample in a study of shared clonotypes between healthy human individuals. Repertoires were generated with immunoSEQ multiplex PCR, while TCRdb's copy carries only in-frame clones and drops some. The sample consists of about 1.5 million clones, approximately 98% of them appearing once. The sample comprised naive CD4+ T cells sorted from blood. Noted subset: CD45RA+ positively selected. These receptors originate from a man aged 25-45 years in good health.

The rearrangement uses TRBV28 and TRBJ2-2; D unresolved. Between the trimmed V and J ends, which lost 2 bases and 1 base, there was a span of 8 bases. The germline V gene encodes CDR1 MDHEN and CDR2 SYDVKM. The CDR3 is 15 residues long. CDR3 region: CASSLISGNTGELFF. CDR3 sequence (DNA): TGTGCCAGCAGTTTAATATCGGGGAACACCGGGGAGCTGTTTTTT. Supplemented by reference TRBV28 and TRBJ2-2, the full variable domain reads DVKVTQSSRYLVKRTGEKVFLECVQDMDHENMFWYRQDPGLGLRLIYFSYDVKMKEKGDIPEGYSVSREKKERFSLILESASTNQTSMYLCASSLISGNTGELFFGEGSRLTVL.

V and J are TRBV4-3 and TRBJ1-3; D is unresolved. The V gene's germline CDR1 is LGHNA and CDR2 YSLEER. This CDR3 has 15 residues. V was pared by 4 bases and J by 0 bases, with 10 bases between. The CDR3 loop is CASSRDPSSGNTIYF. In nucleotides, the CDR3 is TGCGCCAGCAGCCGAGACCCGAGCTCTGGAAACACCATATATTTT.

In the case of this clone: The same CDR3 arises from other DNA sequences in this sample as well. This CDR3 reads CASSEQYEQYF. CDR3 bases: TGTGCCAGCAGTGAACAGTACGAGCAGTACTTC. This chain connects TRBV25-1 to TRBJ2-7; D gene ambiguous. The CDR3 is 11 amino acids. Germline assignment: CDR1 MGHDK and CDR2 SYGVNS. Trimming shortened V by 2 bases and J by 4 bases, and 3 bases separated the two germline ends.

The V call is TRBV27, the J call TRBJ2-5; D perhaps matches TRBD2 (6 bases). The CDR3 contains 15 residues. V lost 5 bases and J 4 bases, leaving 17 bases between the germline ends. Germline V CDR1 and CDR2: MNHEY, SMNVEV (reference sequence). CDR3 nucleotide sequence: TGTGCCAGCAGTGTCCGACTAGTCGGGGGAGAGACCCAGTACTTC. This sequence encodes CASSVRLVGGETQYF.

The rearrangement joins TRBV11-2 to TRBJ2-7; 7 bases are a match to TRBD2. Trimming removed 5 bases from V and 1 base from J; junction bases left unmatched: 2. Germline CDR1 is SGHAT and CDR2 is FQNNGV. The CDR3 runs 13 residues. The CDR3 loop is CASSRGRSYEQYF. CDR3 sequence (DNA): TGTGCCAGCAGCCGCGGGAGATCCTACGAGCAGTACTTC.

The chain uses TRBV29-1 and TRBJ2-2, with unresolved D. This CDR3 is 14 amino acids long. Germline CDR1 and CDR2: SQVTM and ANQGSEA. Trimming removed 4 bases at V and 7 bases at J, with 16 bases between. The CDR3 sequence is CSVGSLHASGELFF. The CDR3 region has the DNA TGCAGCGTTGGAAGTCTTCATGCTAGCGGGGAGCTGTTTTTT.